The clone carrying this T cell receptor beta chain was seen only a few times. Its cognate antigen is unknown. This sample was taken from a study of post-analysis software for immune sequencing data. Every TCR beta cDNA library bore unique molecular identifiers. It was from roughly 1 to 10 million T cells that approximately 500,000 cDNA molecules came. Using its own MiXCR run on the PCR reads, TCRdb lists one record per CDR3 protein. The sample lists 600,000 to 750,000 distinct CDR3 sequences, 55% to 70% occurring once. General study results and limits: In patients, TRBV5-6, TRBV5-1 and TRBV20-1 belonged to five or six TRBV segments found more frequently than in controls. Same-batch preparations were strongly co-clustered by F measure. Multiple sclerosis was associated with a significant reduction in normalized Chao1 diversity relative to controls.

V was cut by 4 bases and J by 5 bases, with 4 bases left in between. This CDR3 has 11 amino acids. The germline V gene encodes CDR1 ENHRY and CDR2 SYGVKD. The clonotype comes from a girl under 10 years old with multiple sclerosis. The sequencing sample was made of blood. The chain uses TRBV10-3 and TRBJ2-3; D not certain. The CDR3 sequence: CAISAQDTQYF. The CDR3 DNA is TGTGCCATCAGTGCTCAAGATACGCAGTATTTT.